This T cell receptor beta chain is from a study of blood T cell repertoires in COVID-19. The Seattle patients, enrolled during active infection, were followed longitudinally. In the original analysis: Amplification from reference gene primers served as the basis for estimated nucleated cell counts. The method was immunoSEQ multiplex PCR; TCRdb's version includes in-frame clones alone and lacks a portion of them. That table gives V, J and clone size, and the DNA gave D and trimming. Among roughly 220,000 clones listed, roughly 86% were seen once. Trimming took 0 bases from V and 11 from J, leaving 10 bases between them. CDR1 and CDR2 from the germline V gene are KGHSH and LQKENI. The CDR3 has 13 amino acids.

V is TRBV18 and J is TRBJ1-4; no clear D. The sample comprised peripheral blood. This TCR came from a woman in her 50s with COVID-19, enrolled during active disease. CDR3 in DNA: TGTGCCAGCTCACCACCCGGGTTCCAGAAACTGTTTTTT. Its protein is CASSPPGFQKLFF.